This T cell receptor (beta chain) was captured by sequencing in a study of cytomegalovirus exposure and HLA in healthy donors. Looked up from germline, CDR1 is SGDLS and CDR2 is YYNGEE. CDR3 length: 16 residues. V trimming: 3 bases; J trimming: 6 bases; junction bases outside the gene matches: 10. Profiling relied on immunoSEQ multiplex PCR, and the TCRdb table lists in-frame clones only, not all of them. This repertoire shows about 95,000 clones, approximately 81% found once; its top ten account for roughly 20%. The TCR was taken from a young man in good health and CMV-seropositive. The sequencing sample was made of PBMCs. This chain connects TRBV9 to TRBJ2-1; TRBD1 aligns across 9 bases. CDR3 sequence: CASSETGTGYGNEQFF. In DNA, the CDR3 is TGTGCCAGCAGCGAGACCGGGACAGGGTACGGCAATGAGCAGTTCTTC. The full variable domain, in which reference TRBV9 and TRBJ2-1 provide the parts outside the CDR3, is DSGVTQTPKHLITATGQRVTLRCSPRSGDLSVYWYQQSLDQGLQFLIQYYNGEERAKGNILERFSAQQFPDLHSELNLSSLELGDSALYFCASSETGTGYGNEQFFGPGTRLTVL.